Below, 13 T cell receptor beta chains from the same sample are listed, as sequenced in a study of blood T cell repertoires in COVID-19. The method was immunoSEQ multiplex PCR; TCRdb's version includes in-frame clones alone and lacks a portion of them. The sample has about 260,000 clones, approximately 89% seen once. The sequenced material came from peripheral blood. Source of these receptors: a woman in her seventies with COVID-19, enrolled during active disease.

The chain's CDR3 is CASSLETVATNEKLFF. The CDR3 DNA follows: TGTGCCAGCAGCTTAGAAACGGTTGCAACTAATGAAAAACTGTTTTTT. V usage is TRBV7-9 and J usage is TRBJ1-4; D gene unclear. Trimming took off 1 base at V and 0 bases at J, with 9 bases between the two ends. CDR1 SEHNR and CDR2 FQNEAQ come from the germline V gene (reference sequence). The CDR3 totals 16 residues.

Concerning this clone: One end of the junction does not line up with germline, which may come from a read error. The rearrangement links TRBV12-3 or TRBV12-4 to TRBJ2-5; D unclear. The CDR3 is 11 amino acids. The CDR3 sequence is CASSLGEAQYF. The CDR3 DNA follows: TGTGCCAGCAGTTTAGGAGAGGCCCAGTACTTC.

This clone was observed a few times. V gene TRBV28 combines with J gene TRBJ1-2; D gene uncertain. The CDR3 has 13 residues. The V end lost 5 bases, the J end lost 6 bases, and 13 bases lay between the germline ends. Germline values: CDR1 MDHEN, CDR2 SYDVKM. The CDR3: CASSPLVFDGYTF. DNA for the CDR3: TGTGCCAGCAGTCCCCTCGTTTTCGATGGCTACACCTTC.

The chain carries TRBV3-1 (or the pseudogene TRBV3-2) and TRBJ1-5; 10 bases align to TRBD1. The V and J ends lost 5 bases and 5 bases, in that order; junction bases with no gene match: 6. The CDR3 covers 15 residues. Germline-derived CDR1 and CDR2 are LGHDT and YNNKEL (reference sequence). CDR3 coding DNA: TGTGCCAGCAGCAGGGACAGGGGACCCTATCAGCCCCAGCATTTT. It yields the protein CASSRDRGPYQPQHF.

This chain links TRBV4-1 with TRBJ1-5; possibly TRBD1 for D (6 bases). Germline CDR1 and CDR2: MGHRA and YSYEKL. V was cut by 6 bases and J by 7 bases, with 16 bases left in between. The CDR3 has 14 residues. The CDR3: CASRKQGLGQPQHF. CDR3 DNA sequence: TGCGCCAGCAGGAAACAGGGTCTCGGGCAGCCCCAGCATTTT.

The count of this clone is one. This chain connects TRBV5-1 to TRBJ2-1, with D tentatively TRBD2 (5 bases). V lost 1 base and J lost 8, with 10 bases in between. CDR3 length equals 13 residues. Germline V lookup: CDR1 SGHRS, CDR2 YFSETQ. The CDR3 DNA reads as TGCGCCAGCAGCTTGCCGCAGGAGGATGAGCAGTTCTTC. Encoded protein: CASSLPQEDEQFF.

V usage is TRBV6-5 and J usage is TRBJ1-5; 12 nucleotides line up with TRBD1. Germline assignment: CDR1 MNHEY and CDR2 SVGAGI. J gave up 6 bases and V 6 bases, and 6 bases lay outside the gene matches. The CDR3 has 15 residues. The CDR3, as DNA: TGTGCCAGCAGCCGGGGGACAGGGGGCATTCAGCCCCAGCATTTT. Translated: CASSRGTGGIQPQHF.

This chain links TRBV6-1 with TRBJ2-7, with 13 bases identical to TRBD2. The CDR3 has 16 amino acids. Germline V CDR1 and CDR2: MNHNS, SASEGT. The ends lost 1 base at V and 3 bases at J; junction bases unmatched: 3. CDR3 loop: CASSEGGTSGIYEQYF. CDR3 DNA sequence: TGTGCCAGCAGTGAAGGTGGGACTAGCGGGATCTACGAGCAGTACTTC.

V gene TRBV29-1 combines with J gene TRBJ2-7; 7 bases are a match to TRBD2. Germline V gives CDR1 SQVTM, CDR2 ANQGSEA. Germline trimming cut 5 bases from V and 7 bases from J; bases unmatched to any gene: 11. The CDR3 loop spans 13 amino acids. CDR3 residues: CSVFSSLGREQYF. The CDR3 DNA sequence: TGCAGCGTTTTTAGCAGCCTCGGGAGGGAGCAGTACTTC.

This clone was counted a single time. CDR3 in amino acids: CASSPETGILSYEQYF. The CDR3 DNA reads as TGTGCCAGCAGCCCCGAGACAGGGATTCTCTCCTACGAGCAGTACTTC. The chain couples TRBV11-3 to TRBJ2-7; 7 bases align to TRBD1. Trimming removed 5 bases from V and 0 bases from J; junction bases left unmatched: 10. The CDR3 runs 16 residues. Germline loops: CDR1 SGHNT, CDR2 YENEEA.

This clone appeared once. The chain joins TRBV18 to TRBJ2-1, with TRBD2 identical over 9 bases. Looked up from germline, CDR1 is KGHSH and CDR2 is LQKENI. The length of the CDR3 is 20 residues. The V and J ends lost 1 base and 1 base, in that order; junction bases with no gene match: 14. CDR3 sequence: CASSPRPPSGILISYNEQFF. The CDR3 nucleotides are TGTGCCAGCTCACCACGCCCGCCTAGCGGGATACTTATATCCTACAATGAGCAGTTCTTC.

There are a few counts of this clone. The identical CDR3 is also encoded by other nucleotide sequences in the sample. The chain combines TRBV28 with TRBJ1-2; a possible D gene is TRBD1 (5 bases). The CDR3 totals 13 residues. The V gene's germline CDR1 is MDHEN and CDR2 SYDVKM. V was cut by 3 bases and J by 1 base, with 6 bases left in between. The CDR3 coding sequence is TGTGCCAGCAGTTTGGGGGGTAACTATGGCTACACCTTC. The encoded protein is CASSLGGNYGYTF.

The chain has TRBV28 and TRBJ1-5; perhaps TRBD1 as D (5 bases). This CDR3 comprises 16 residues. Looked up from germline, CDR1 is MDHEN and CDR2 is SYDVKM. Trimming pared 6 bases from V and 6 bases from J, leaving 21 bases between. The CDR3 is CASRVIRVNRGQPQHF. CDR3 nucleotide sequence: TGTGCCAGCAGAGTTATCAGGGTTAACAGAGGTCAGCCCCAGCATTTT.